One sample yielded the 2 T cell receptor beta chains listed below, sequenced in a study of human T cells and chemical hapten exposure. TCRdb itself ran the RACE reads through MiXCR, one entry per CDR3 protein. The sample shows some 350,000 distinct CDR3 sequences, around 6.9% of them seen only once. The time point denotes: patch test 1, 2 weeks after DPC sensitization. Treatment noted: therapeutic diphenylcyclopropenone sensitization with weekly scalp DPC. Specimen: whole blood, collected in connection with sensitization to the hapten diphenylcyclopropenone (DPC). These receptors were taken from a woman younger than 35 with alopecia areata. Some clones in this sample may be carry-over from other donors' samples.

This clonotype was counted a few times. The CDR3 region has the DNA TGTGCCAGCAGTCTCCTACAGGGGGAGACCCAGTACTTC. Residues: CASSLLQGETQYF. The chain uses TRBV12-3 or TRBV12-4 and TRBJ2-5; TRBD1 matches 7 bases. The length of the CDR3 is 13 residues. The junction had 5 bases not matched to a gene; V was cut back by 5 bases and J by 5 bases.

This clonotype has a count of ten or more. For the CDR3, the DNA is TGCAGTGCGGACAGGGGGCCTAACACTGAAGCTTTCTTT. Translated: CSADRGPNTEAFF. This chain uses TRBV20-1 with TRBJ1-1, with 11 bases fitting TRBD1. The CDR3 length is 13 residues. Losses at the gene ends were 6 bases for V and 2 bases for J; bases not matched to a gene: 2. CDR1 DFQATT and CDR2 SNEGSKA come from the germline V gene (reference sequence).